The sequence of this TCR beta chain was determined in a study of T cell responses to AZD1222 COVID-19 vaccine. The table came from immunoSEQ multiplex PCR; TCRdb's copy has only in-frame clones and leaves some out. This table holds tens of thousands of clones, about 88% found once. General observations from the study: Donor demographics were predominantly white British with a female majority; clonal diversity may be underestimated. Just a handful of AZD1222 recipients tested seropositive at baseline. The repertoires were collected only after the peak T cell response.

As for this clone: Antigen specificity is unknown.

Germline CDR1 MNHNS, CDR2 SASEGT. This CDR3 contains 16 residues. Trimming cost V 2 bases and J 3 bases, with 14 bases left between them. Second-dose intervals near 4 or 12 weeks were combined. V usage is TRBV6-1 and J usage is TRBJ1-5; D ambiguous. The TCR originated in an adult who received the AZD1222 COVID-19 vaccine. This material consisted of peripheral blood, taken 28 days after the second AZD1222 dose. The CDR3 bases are TGTGCCAGCAGTGAATTTAGAGGGAGGAACAATCAGCCCCAGCATTTT. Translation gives CASSEFRGRNNQPQHF.